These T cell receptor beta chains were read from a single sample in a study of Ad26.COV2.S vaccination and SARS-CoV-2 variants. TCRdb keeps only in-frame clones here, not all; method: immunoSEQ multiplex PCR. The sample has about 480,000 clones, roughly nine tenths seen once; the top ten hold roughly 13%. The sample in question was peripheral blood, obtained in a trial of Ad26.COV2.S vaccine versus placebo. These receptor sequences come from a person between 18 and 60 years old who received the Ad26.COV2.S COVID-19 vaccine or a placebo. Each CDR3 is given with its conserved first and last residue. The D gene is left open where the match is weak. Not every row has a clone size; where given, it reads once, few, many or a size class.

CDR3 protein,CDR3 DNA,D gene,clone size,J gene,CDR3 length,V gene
CASSQGGLAGLSYEQYF,TGTGCCAGCAGCCAAGGGGGACTAGCGGGACTAAGCTACGAGCAGTACTTC,TRBD2,NA,TRBJ2-7,17,TRBV3-1/TRBV3-2
CASREDLSPLAYEQYF,TGTGCCAGCAGGGAGGACCTAAGCCCTCTAGCCTACGAGCAGTACTTC,NA,NA,TRBJ2-7,16,TRBV2
CASRGQANTGELFF,TGTGCCAGCAGGGGGCAGGCGAACACCGGGGAGCTGTTTTTT,NA,NA,TRBJ2-2,14,TRBV7-8
CASSLLAGQGDTQYF,TGTGCCAGCAGCTTATTAGCGGGACAGGGAGATACGCAGTATTTT,NA,NA,TRBJ2-3,15,TRBV7-3
CASSLVGGNEQFF,TGTGCCAGCAGCTTAGTCGGGGGCAATGAGCAGTTCTTC,NA,NA,TRBJ2-1,13,TRBV7-3
CASSFGGQGNQPQHF,TGTGCCAGCAGCTTCGGGGGACAGGGTAATCAGCCCCAGCATTTT,TRBD1,NA,TRBJ1-5,15,TRBV28
CASSLARTGVIPPLYF,TGTGCCAGCAGCTTAGCGCGGACGGGGGTTATCCCACCCTTATACTTC,NA,NA,TRBJ2-7,16,TRBV7-2
CASSLVDGIVTEAFF,TGTGCCAGCAGCTTAGTCGACGGGATCGTAACTGAAGCTTTCTTT,NA,NA,TRBJ1-1,15,TRBV7-8
CAWRIESGELFF,TGTGCCTGGAGGATCGAGTCCGGGGAGCTGTTTTTT,NA,few,TRBJ2-2,12,TRBV30
CASSPTGGGQETQYF,TGTGCCAGCAGCCCCACCGGGGGCGGGCAAGAGACCCAGTACTTC,NA,NA,TRBJ2-5,15,TRBV4-2
CASSLFNRGKTGELFF,TGTGCCAGCAGCTTATTCAACCGGGGGAAAACCGGGGAGCTGTTTTTT,NA,NA,TRBJ2-2,16,TRBV5-4
CASSTKPGVYYGYTF,TGTGCCAGCAGCACAAAACCAGGGGTCTACTATGGCTACACCTTC,NA,NA,TRBJ1-2,15,TRBV5-6
CASSVEDREGRPDTQYF,TGTGCCAGCAGCGTAGAGGATCGCGAGGGTAGACCAGATACGCAGTATTTT,NA,NA,TRBJ2-3,17,TRBV9
CASSHRVGLAGSNEQFF,TGTGCCAGCAGCCATCGGGTGGGACTAGCGGGAAGCAATGAGCAGTTCTTC,TRBD2,NA,TRBJ2-1,17,TRBV28
CASSSEGRHNSPLHF,TGTGCCAGCAGTTCGGAGGGTCGGCATAATTCACCCCTCCACTTT,NA,NA,TRBJ1-6,15,TRBV7-9
CATSEPGLGRTGELFF,TGTGCCACCAGTGAACCGGGCCTCGGGAGGACCGGGGAGCTGTTTTTT,TRBD2,NA,TRBJ2-2,16,TRBV24-1
CAWRTEGQPNVWYEQFF,TGTGCCTGGAGGACGGAGGGACAACCCAACGTATGGTATGAGCAGTTCTTC,NA,few,TRBJ2-1,17,TRBV30
CASSPGPVNYQPQHF,TGTGCCAGCAGCCCGGGGCCCGTGAACTATCAGCCCCAGCATTTT,NA,NA,TRBJ1-5,15,TRBV7-2
CASSKRTGGVGNQPQHF,TGTGCCAGCAGCAAAAGGACAGGGGGCGTTGGTAATCAGCCCCAGCATTTT,TRBD1,NA,TRBJ1-5,17,TRBV5-8
CASSSGTSFPGELFF,TGTGCCAGTAGCTCCGGGACTAGCTTTCCCGGGGAGCTGTTTTTT,TRBD2,once,TRBJ2-2,15,TRBV19
CANSYQGGAAVWGNEQFF,TGTGCCAACAGTTACCAGGGCGGGGCGGCGGTTTGGGGCAATGAGCAGTTCTTC,NA,NA,TRBJ2-1,18,TRBV6-2/TRBV6-3
CASTFTSLINYGYTF,TGTGCCAGCACCTTCACGAGCCTAATCAACTATGGCTACACCTTC,NA,NA,TRBJ1-2,15,TRBV27
CATSDVTGNSPLHF,TGTGCCACCAGTGACGTTACAGGGAATTCACCCCTCCACTTT,NA,NA,TRBJ1-6,14,TRBV24-1
CASSASGIGELFF,TGTGCCAGCAGCGCATCCGGAATTGGGGAGCTGTTTTTT,NA,NA,TRBJ2-2,13,TRBV7-3
CASGRGANTGELFF,TGTGCCAGCGGAAGGGGCGCGAACACCGGGGAGCTGTTTTTT,NA,NA,TRBJ2-2,14,TRBV6-4
CASSLGSSGELFF,TGTGCCAGCAGCTTAGGGAGCTCCGGGGAGCTGTTTTTT,NA,NA,TRBJ2-2,13,TRBV7-3